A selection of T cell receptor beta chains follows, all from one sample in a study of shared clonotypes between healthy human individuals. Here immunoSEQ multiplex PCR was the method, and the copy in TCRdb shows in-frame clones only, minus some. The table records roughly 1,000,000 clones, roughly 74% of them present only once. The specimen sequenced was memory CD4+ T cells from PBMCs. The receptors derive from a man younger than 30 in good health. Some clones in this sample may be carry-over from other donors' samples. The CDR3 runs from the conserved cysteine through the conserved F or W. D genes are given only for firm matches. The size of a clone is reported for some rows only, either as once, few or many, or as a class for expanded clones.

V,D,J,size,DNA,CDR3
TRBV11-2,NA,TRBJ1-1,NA,TGTGCCAGAAGCTTAGGGTCCCCCACTGAAGCTTTCTTT,CARSLGSPTEAFF
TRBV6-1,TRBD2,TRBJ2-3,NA,TGTGCCAGCACTGGCGGGAGGATCGCAGATACGCAGTATTTT,CASTGGRIADTQYF
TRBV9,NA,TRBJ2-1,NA,TGTGCCAGCAGCGGGGACTCCCCTTATGACAATGAGCAGTTCTTC,CASSGDSPYDNEQFF
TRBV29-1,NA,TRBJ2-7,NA,TGCAGCGTTGAGAAACCTAGCGGAAGGGGGTACGAGCAGTACTTC,CSVEKPSGRGYEQYF
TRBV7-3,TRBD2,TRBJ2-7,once,TGTGCCAGCAGCTTAAGTATCGCGGGAGGCTACGAGCAGTACTTC,CASSLSIAGGYEQYF
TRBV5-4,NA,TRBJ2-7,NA,TGTGCCAGCAGTCAATGGACACGTTCCTACGAGCAGTACTTC,CASSQWTRSYEQYF
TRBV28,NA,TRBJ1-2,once,TGTGCCAGCAGTTTAGGGAATAGGCTGGGGGGCTACACCTTC,CASSLGNRLGGYTF
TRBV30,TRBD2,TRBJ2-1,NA,TGTGCCTGGAGTGTACAACGGGCGGGAGGGACCCTCACCTCCTACAATGAGCAGTTCTTC,CAWSVQRAGGTLTSYNEQFF
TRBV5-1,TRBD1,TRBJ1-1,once,TGCGCCAGCAGCTCGCGACAGGGTTTGGACACTGAAGCTTTCTTT,CASSSRQGLDTEAFF
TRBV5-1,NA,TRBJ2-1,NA,TGCGCCACCCGCAACTCATATGAGCAGTTCTTC,CATRNSYEQFF
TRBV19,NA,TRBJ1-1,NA,TGTGCCAGTAGTATCGGGTCTGCCAGGGTTTTCTTT,CASSIGSARVFF
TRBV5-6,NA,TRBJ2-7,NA,TGTGCCAGCCGACGCAGGGGAACCTACGAGCAGTACTTC,CASRRRGTYEQYF
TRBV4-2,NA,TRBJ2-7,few,TGTGCCAGCAGCCAAGGAGATGCCTACGAGCAGTACTTC,CASSQGDAYEQYF
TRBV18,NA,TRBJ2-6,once,TGTGCCAGCTCACCCGCCGGTTGGGGGGCCAACGTCCTGACTTTC,CASSPAGWGANVLTF
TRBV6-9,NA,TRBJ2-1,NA,TGTGCCAGCAGCCGCAGGGGCGCCCAAGATTACAATGAGCAGTTCTTC,CASSRRGAQDYNEQFF